Reported below is one T cell receptor (beta chain). No cognate antigen has been identified for it. Within one base of it there is no much larger clone, and no base qualities were kept. The trial excluded patients who had a history of autoimmune disease or who were on systemic immunosuppression. In every dose cohort, peripheral blood was drawn for TCR sequencing at baseline, cycle 4 day 1, and cycle 7 day 1. Samples were obtained from an open-label, multicenter, first-in-human phase I dose-escalation trial of ivuxolimab. Adults with locally advanced or metastatic head and neck squamous cell, hepatocellular, melanoma or renal cell carcinoma were enrolled in the trial. Before TCR sequencing, CD4+ T cells and CD8+ T cells from peripheral blood were sorted into separate populations. To sequence the TCRbeta CDR3 region, genomic DNA was isolated from the sorted cells. TCRbeta CDR3 regions were sequenced using the immunoSEQ Assay. TCRdb carries this immuneACCESS record with in-frame sequences only. Its versions omit some clonotypes, under half of them owing to an unresolved V gene in the studies checked, with the rest unexplained. Recorded for this sample are 65,000 or so clones; over 80% of them occurred a single time. The top ten clones comprise 3.7% of the sample.

This sample stems from a study of OX40 agonist ivuxolimab in advanced cancers. Background on the whole study: Ivuxolimab was an agonistic, fully human IgG2 monoclonal antibody directed against OX40 (CD134), a costimulatory receptor. Prior anti-PD-1, anti-PD-L1 or anti-CTLA-4 therapy was permitted, and checkpoint inhibitors had been received by roughly 42% of dose-escalation patients. Partial responses occurred in three dose-escalation patients, of whom one had hepatocellular carcinoma and two had cutaneous melanoma. The dose-escalation cohort was 82.7% male with a mean age of approximately 60 years, ranging from roughly 20 to 80. The monotherapy dose-escalation portion (N ≈ 50 patients) of the phase I ivuxolimab trial is reported in the paper. The point of sequencing TCRbeta in the periphery was to test whether ivuxolimab changed TCR sequence diversity and drove clonal T-cell expansion. Intravenous ivuxolimab was administered to patients every 2 weeks at six dose levels: 0.01, 0.1, 0.3, 1.5, 3 and 10 mg/kg. Of the approximately 50 dose-escalation patients, hepatocellular carcinoma was present in 19, melanoma in around 15, renal cell carcinoma in 9 and head and neck cancer in 9.

The investigation overall reported the following: Which antigens the clonally expanded peripheral T cells were specific for was not determined. On average, CD8+ T cells showed more expanded clones than CD4+ T cells after ivuxolimab. Low levels of normalized T-cell clonal expansion were also seen in some patients who did not respond. At doses of 0.1 to 3.0 mg/kg, clonal expansion of both CD4+ and CD8+ blood T cells was observed from baseline to week 6. In partial responders in the 0.1-3.0 mg/kg groups, normalized peripheral clonal expansion was found to be among the lowest, especially among CD8+ T cells.

Cut back by 0 bases and 4 bases, the V and J ends lie 11 bases apart. The CDR3 covers 14 residues, taking in both the cysteine and the phenylalanine. Only the CDR3 portion is preserved as DNA: 42 bases, with reading frame beginning at the first base. CDR1 and CDR2 were assigned from the germline V gene as SGDLS and YYNGEE. The input for sequencing was CD4+ or CD8+ T cells sorted from blood, taken in a trial of the OX40 agonist ivuxolimab. The chain employs TRBV9 and TRBJ2-7; the D gene cannot be named for sure. This sequence originates from an adult with an advanced solid tumor such as melanoma, head and neck, liver or kidney cancer. CDR3 region: CASSVGWGSYEQYF. Read as DNA, the sequence is TGTGCCAGCAGCGTAGGTTGGGGATCATACGAGCAGTACTTC.